This T cell receptor (beta chain) came from a study of blood T cell repertoires in COVID-19 (TCRdb year 2020). With respect to the entire study: Samples from collaborators originated in the United States, Italy and Spain and spanned both the acute and convalescent phases of COVID-19. The material from the prospective study consisted of cDNA or gDNA derived from T cells, B-cell-depleted T cells, or PBMCs. The dataset comprised deeply sampled blood TCRbeta repertoires from subjects exposed to, actively infected with, or recovered from COVID-19. The repertoires were released in a freely available public database intended as a resource for research on the immune response to SARS-CoV-2. Samples came from the ongoing ImmuneRACE study (first 160 participants) plus 1,254 subjects from 6 global collaborators. A de-identified subject ID, COVID-19 status, age in years and sex were almost always included in the sample metadata. Where HLA class I and class II types were available, the types were taken from metadata supplied by the sample provider, not from assay-based typing. Study-wide conclusions, independent of this receptor: Clinical and demographic metadata were provided uncurated, with the amount varying by source and participant.

Collaborating institutions collected whole blood in K2EDTA tubes following their own protocols. For TCRbeta analysis, collaborator samples were shipped as frozen whole blood, as isolated PBMCs, or as DNA extracted from either sample type. The immunoSEQ Assay, a bias-controlled multiplex PCR, was used to amplify TCRbeta CDR3 regions from genomic DNA. The original methods were these. The number of nucleated cells in each sample was estimated from the amplification of reference gene primers within the assay. To quantify the absolute abundance of each unique TCRbeta CDR3 rearrangement, sequence reads were collapsed and filtered. For each sample, productive Simpson clonality was calculated as the square root of Simpson's diversity index over productive rearrangements. TCRdb provides this immuneACCESS table in a form limited to in-frame rearrangements. Some clones are lacking; in checked studies, under half of them reflect an unresolved V gene, and why the rest are absent is not known. The V and J calls and clone size are taken from that table; D and trimming were inferred from the DNA. The sample contains approximately 230,000 clones, around 80% of them found a single time. Jointly, the top ten make up 4% of the sample.

This clone was counted once. Its target antigen remains unknown. No much larger clonotype is one base removed from it; base qualities were not supplied. The sample consisted of peripheral blood. The receptor was derived from a woman aged 40 to 49 with active or convalescent COVID-19.

The nucleotide sequence reads as follows: TGTGCCAGCAGTTTGTACCGCCGAGCCCGCTCAGAGACCCAGTACTTC. This yields the protein CASSLYRRARSETQYF. The V and J genes are TRBV28 and TRBJ2-5, with an unclear D gene assignment. Spanning cysteine to phenylalanine, the CDR3 consists of 16 amino acids. Solely the CDR3 DNA is kept, with 48 bases framed from the first base. CDR1 and CDR2 (MDHEN, SYDVKM) derive from the germline V gene. Relative to germline, V is 3 bases shorter and J is 4 bases shorter, with 18 bases between their ends.